A selection of T cell receptor beta chains follows, all from one sample in a study of T cell responses to AZD1222 COVID-19 vaccine. Method: immunoSEQ multiplex PCR; TCRdb's copy keeps in-frame clones and lacks some. The sample comprises more than 150,000 clones, over 70% of which are singletons, and 2.5% to 3% rests with the top ten. The specimen comprised peripheral blood, sampled on day 0 of MenACWY control vaccination. The receptors were sampled from an adult in good health. CDR3s include the opening cysteine and the closing phenylalanine or tryptophan. A D gene is named only where the DNA matches it firmly. Clone size is not always given. Where it is, it says once, few, many or a class for expanded clones.

>-|TRBJ2-1|TRBD2|TRBV18
TGTGCCAGCTCACCACGGGGACTAGTTTCACATGAGCAGTTCTTC
CASSPRGLVSHEQFF
>-|TRBJ2-3|-|TRBV27
TGTGGCGAAGGGGGTTGCCCAGATACGCAGTATTTT
CGEGGCPDTQYF
>-|TRBJ2-3|-|TRBV5-1
TGCGCCAGCAGCTTGGACGGACAGCCTCGTGGCACAGATATGCAGTATTTT
CASSLDGQPRGTDMQYF
>-|TRBJ2-1|-|TRBV13
TGTGCCAGCAGCTTTGGGCGGGGTAATGAGCAGTTCTTC
CASSFGRGNEQFF
>-|TRBJ1-1|-|TRBV5-5
TGTGCCAGCAGCTTGGTACGGCCGAACACTGAAGCTTTCTTT
CASSLVRPNTEAFF
>-|TRBJ2-1|TRBD2|TRBV2
TGTGCCAGCAGGGCCCCGTTGGGACTAGCGGGACTTAACAATGAGCAGTTCTTC
CASRAPLGLAGLNNEQFF
>-|TRBJ1-2|-|TRBV13
TGTGCCAGCAGTTCCACAGCTAACTATGGCTACACCTTC
CASSSTANYGYTF
>-|TRBJ1-1|TRBD1|TRBV29-1
TGCAGCGTCCCCGACAGGGTGGGTGATCGGACTGAAGCTTTCTTT
CSVPDRVGDRTEAFF
>-|TRBJ2-7|-|TRBV6-5
TGTGCCAGCGCCGCTGTAGCCTCCTACGAGCAGTACTTC
CASAAVASYEQYF
>-|TRBJ2-1|TRBD2|TRBV28
TGTGCCAGCAGTTTACCTCTAGCGGGATACTCCTACAATGAGCAGTTCTTC
CASSLPLAGYSYNEQFF
>-|TRBJ1-4|-|TRBV9
TGTGCCAGCAGCGACTCGCCAGGGTGGGCGGGTGAAAAACTGTTTTTT
CASSDSPGWAGEKLFF
>-|TRBJ1-2|TRBD1|TRBV3-1/TRBV3-2
TGTGCCAGCAGCCAAGGACAGGGAGGCGTCTATGGCTACACCTTC
CASSQGQGGVYGYTF
>-|TRBJ2-2|TRBD1|TRBV14
TGTGCCAGCAGCCAAAGGGGACAGGGGCGGAACGGGGAGCTGTTTTTT
CASSQRGQGRNGELFF
>-|TRBJ1-5|-|TRBV28
TGTGCCAGCAGGTCACAGGGAAAGCTAAAGAGCAATCAGCCCCAGCATTTT
CASRSQGKLKSNQPQHF
>-|TRBJ1-1|-|TRBV2
TGTGCCAGCAGTGTTTGGGATGGCACTGAAGCTTTCTTT
CASSVWDGTEAFF
>-|TRBJ2-6|-|TRBV9
TGTGCCAGCAGCGCCCCGACGACAGGTGGCTCTGGGGCCAACGTCCTGACTTTC
CASSAPTTGGSGANVLTF
>-|TRBJ1-6|TRBD1|TRBV27
TGTGCCAGCAGAAAAGAGACACGGGACAGGGGAGGTTCACCCCTCCACTTT
CASRKETRDRGGSPLHF
>-|TRBJ2-3|-|TRBV7-3
TGTGCCAGCAGCCGGGGTGTGACGCAGTATTTT
CASSRGVTQYF
>-|TRBJ1-5|TRBD1|TRBV20-1
TGCAGTGCTAGTGGGGACAGGGGGGATCAGCCCCAGCATTTT
CSASGDRGDQPQHF
>-|TRBJ1-6|-|TRBV11-2
TGTGCCAGCAGCTTAGGGGGAGGCGGGTCACCCCTCCACTTT
CASSLGGGGSPLHF
>-|TRBJ1-2|TRBD1|TRBV30
TGTGCCTGGTTGAGCGTAGGGGGCTCAGGCTCCTACACCTTC
CAWLSVGGSGSYTF
>-|TRBJ2-2|TRBD1|TRBV19
TGTGCCAGTAGTCACAGGGGCCAAGTCACCGGGGAGCTGTTTTTT
CASSHRGQVTGELFF
>-|TRBJ1-2|-|TRBV6-1
TGTGCCAGCAGTGAAGTGTCGGGGGCGCGCGGCTACACCTTC
CASSEVSGARGYTF
>-|TRBJ1-5|-|TRBV20-1
TGCAGTGCTAGTCGTCAGGGAAATAGCAATCAGCCCCAGCATTTT
CSASRQGNSNQPQHF
>few|TRBJ2-1|TRBD2|TRBV12-3/TRBV12-4
TGTGCCAGCAGTTCGGGAGGTGAGCAGTTCTTC
CASSSGGEQFF
>-|TRBJ2-5|TRBD2|TRBV9
TGTGCCAGCAGCACCCCTAGCGGGGGGCCCCAAGAGACCCAGTACTTC
CASSTPSGGPQETQYF